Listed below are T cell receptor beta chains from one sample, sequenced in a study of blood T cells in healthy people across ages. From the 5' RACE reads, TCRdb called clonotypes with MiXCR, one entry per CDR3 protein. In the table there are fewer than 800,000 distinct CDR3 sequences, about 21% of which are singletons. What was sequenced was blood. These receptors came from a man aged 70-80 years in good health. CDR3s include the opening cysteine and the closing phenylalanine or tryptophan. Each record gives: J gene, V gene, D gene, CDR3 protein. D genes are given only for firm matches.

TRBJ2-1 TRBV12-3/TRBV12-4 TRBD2 CASSSGGRNEQFF
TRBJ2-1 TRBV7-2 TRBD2 CASSFLPSGDNEQFF
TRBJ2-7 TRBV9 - CASSVGDYSYEQYF
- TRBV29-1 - CSVVLGDNEQFF
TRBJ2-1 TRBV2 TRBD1 CASSLQGGDEQFF
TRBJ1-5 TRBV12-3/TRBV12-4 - CASSWQGSGNQPQHF
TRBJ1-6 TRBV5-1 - CASSLDRASVKPLHF
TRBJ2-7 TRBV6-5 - CASSYSQREQYF
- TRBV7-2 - CASSRQTGNRGGEQFF
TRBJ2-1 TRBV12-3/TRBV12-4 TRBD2 CASTLSGRQDEQFF
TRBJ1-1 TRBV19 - CASRREAAEAFF
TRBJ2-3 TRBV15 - CATSRELVRADTQYF
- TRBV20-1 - CSARDVGYYEQYF
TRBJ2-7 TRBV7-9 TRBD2 CASSVTTSGIVEQYF
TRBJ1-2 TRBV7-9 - CASSQTDAGYTF
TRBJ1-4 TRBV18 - CASSTYVHGEEKLFF
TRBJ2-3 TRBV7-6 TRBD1 CASSLRQGALRYSTDTQYF
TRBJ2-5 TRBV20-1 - CSARDDRGTQYF
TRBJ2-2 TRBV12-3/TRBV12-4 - CASSPRITGELFF
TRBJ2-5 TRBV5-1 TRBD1 CASSRGQGTIETQYF
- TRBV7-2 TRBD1 CASSLAVGQGKYEQYF
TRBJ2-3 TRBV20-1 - CSAPGVGLTDTQYF
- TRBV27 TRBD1 CASRKPGQGTYEQYF
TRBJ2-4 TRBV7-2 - CASSLNSGAVLAKNIQYF